The clone carrying this T cell receptor beta chain was found a few times. Its antigen is unknown. These data come from a study of T cell repertoires in cytomegalovirus infection. Study information: Matching HLA type and CMV infection were both indicated by public TCR beta signatures.

TCRdb used MiXCR to reprocess the reads, holding one entry per CDR3 protein. This table has hundreds of thousands of distinct CDR3 sequences, around a third appearing once. Germline V gene sequence: CDR1 WSHSY, CDR2 SAAADI. CDR3 length: 15 amino acids. V gave up 7 bases and J gave up 5 bases; unmatched junction bases: 11. Whole-study findings and limits: Accumulated public TCR beta family frequency recognized individuals carrying CMV together with the relevant HLA. CMV-specific TCR beta clonotypes restricted by HLA-C were the ones dominating the ex vivo response.

The chain has TRBV10-2 and TRBJ2-3; TRBD1 matches at 8 bases. The origin of this receptor is a human donor in good health (CMV status not recorded). Some clones in this sample may be carry-over from other donors' samples. The source material was cultured PBMCs, sampled from culture after CMV antigen stimulation. The CDR3 DNA reads TGCGCCAGCACCCCGGACAGGGAGATTGGAGATACGCAGTATTTT. This gives the protein CASTPDREIGDTQYF.